This T cell receptor (beta chain) is from a study of technical replicates of blood from a handful of donors. Note on this clone: The germline gene is not matched at one end of the junction; a read error may be the cause.

Profiling relied on immunoSEQ multiplex PCR, and the TCRdb table lists in-frame clones only, not all of them. The sample yields tens of thousands of clones, about 92% seen once. This CDR3 has 10 amino acids. From germline, CDR1 is MNHNS and CDR2 SASEGT. Input material: T cells isolated from PBMCs. V usage is TRBV6-1 and J usage is TRBJ2-7, with TRBD1 identical over 8 bases. This clonotype originated in a human donor in good health. CDR3 amino acids: CASSTRDRTF. In DNA form, the CDR3 reads TGTGCCAGCAGTACCCGGGACAGGACTTTC.